The 22 T cell receptor beta chains presented below share a single source sample, sequenced in a study of control samples from healthy donors and cancer patients. Only in-frame clones appear in the TCRdb table, and some are missing; sequencing was by immunoSEQ multiplex PCR. Here the sample spans about 59,000 clones, 80% to 95% being singletons. The sequenced sample consisted of PBMCs. The receptors derive from a man aged 35 to 55 with colorectal cancer.

The chain carries TRBV6-2 or TRBV6-3 and TRBJ2-5; the D gene is possibly TRBD1 (7 bases). Deletions cut 5 bases from V and 4 bases from J, with 8 bases between. From germline, CDR1 is MNHEY and CDR2 SVGEGT. This CDR3 spans 12 amino acids. The CDR3 region has the DNA TGTGCCAGCAGTCAGGGGGGAGAGACCCAGTACTTC. Protein product: CASSQGGETQYF.

V and J are TRBV10-3 and TRBJ2-2, with 7 bases matching TRBD2. The CDR3 contains 16 residues. V gave up 0 bases and J gave up 6 bases; unmatched junction bases: 7. Germline V lookup: CDR1 ENHRY, CDR2 SYGVKD. The CDR3 is CAISESPTSRAGELFF. The DNA for the CDR3 is TGTGCCATCAGTGAGTCCCCGACTAGCCGGGCCGGGGAGCTGTTTTTT.

This chain uses TRBV9 with TRBJ1-1, with TRBD1 identical over 7 bases. CDR1 is SGDLS, CDR2 YYNGEE, per germline. This CDR3 spans 15 amino acids. V gave up 3 bases and J gave up 5 bases; unmatched junction bases: 10. Here the CDR3 DNA reads TGTGCCAGCAGCGATCGCGACAGGGCGAGGACTGAAGCTTTCTTT. Its protein product is CASSDRDRARTEAFF.

The chain has TRBV27 and TRBJ1-5, with 7 bases identical to TRBD1. Germline V gene lookup returns CDR1 MNHEY and CDR2 SMNVEV (reference sequence). After removal of 4 bases from V and 4 bases from J, the junction contained 4 bases not matched to a gene. The CDR3 has 14 amino acids. CDR3 in amino acids: CASSSWDSNQPQHF. In DNA, the CDR3 is TGTGCCAGCAGTTCATGGGACAGTAATCAGCCCCAGCATTTT.

The chain uses TRBV30 and TRBJ1-1; no definite D call. Germline CDR1 is GTSNPN and CDR2 is SVGIG (reference sequence). The CDR3 totals 11 residues. Between the trimmed V and J ends, which lost 1 base and 5 bases, there was a span of 5 bases. The CDR3 reads CAWSGRTEAFF. Here the CDR3 DNA reads TGTGCCTGGAGTGGGAGGACTGAAGCTTTCTTT.

The rearrangement uses TRBV5-1 and TRBJ1-1; tentative D call: TRBD1 (5 bases). V lost 0 bases to trimming and J lost 11 bases, with 23 bases between them. The CDR3 length is 16 residues. The V gene's germline CDR1 is SGHRS and CDR2 YFSETQ. The CDR3 DNA reads TGCGCCAGCAGCTTGGGGGTCTTGGGGACCTCCGGTAGCGCTTTCTTT. Amino acid sequence: CASSLGVLGTSGSAFF. The full variable domain, with the rest looked up from reference TRBV5-1 and TRBJ1-1, is KAGVTQTPRYLIKTRGQQVTLSCSPISGHRSVSWYQQTPGQGLQFLFEYFSETQRNKGNFPGRFSGRQFSNSRSEMNVSTLELGDSALYLCASSLGVLGTSGSAFFGQGTRLTVV.

This clone was counted once. This rearrangement joins TRBV30 to TRBJ2-7; no definite D call. The V gene's germline CDR1 is GTSNPN and CDR2 SVGIG (reference sequence). The CDR3 has 11 amino acids. The V and J ends lost 2 bases and 4 bases respectively, with 6 bases between them. The CDR3 sequence is CAWSRRYEQYF. The CDR3 DNA is TGTGCCTGGAGTAGACGTTACGAGCAGTACTTC. Drawing the rest from reference TRBV30 and TRBJ2-7, the complete variable domain is SQTIHQWPATLVQPVGSPLSLECTVEGTSNPNLYWYRQAAGRGLQLLFYSVGIGQISSEVPQNLSASRPQDRQFILSSKKLLLSDSGFYLCAWSRRYEQYFGPGTRLTVT.

The rearrangement uses TRBV7-2 and TRBJ2-3; D might be TRBD1 or TRBD2, each matching 5 bases. CDR3 length equals 15 residues. Germline values: CDR1 SGHTA, CDR2 FQGNSA. V was shortened by 5 bases and J by 1 base, with 13 bases between the two germline ends. DNA for the CDR3: TGTGCCAGCAGCGCTTCCGGGACCCGCACAGATACGCAGTATTTT. It is translated as CASSASGTRTDTQYF.

This clone turned up a few times. CDR3 residues: CASSATGGWTEAFF. The CDR3, as DNA: TGTGCCAGCAGCGCTACAGGGGGCTGGACTGAAGCTTTCTTT. V and J are TRBV9 and TRBJ1-1; 9 bases fit TRBD1. The CDR3 is 14 residues long. The V gene's germline CDR1 is SGDLS and CDR2 YYNGEE. The trim removed 3 bases at V and 5 bases at J, leaving 5 bases unmatched.

This clone was recorded a few times. The chain employs TRBV20-1 and TRBJ2-1, with D unresolved. This CDR3 has 11 amino acids. Trimming shortened V by 1 base and J by 5 bases, and 3 bases separated the two germline ends. The germline V gene has CDR1 DFQATT and CDR2 SNEGSKA (reference sequence). CDR3 nucleotides: TGCAGTGCTAGAGCCGACAATGAGCAGTTCTTC. Its translation is CSARADNEQFF.

The chain recombines TRBV5-1 with TRBJ1-2, with 8 bases fitting TRBD1. The CDR3 has 15 amino acids. Germline V lookup: CDR1 SGHRS, CDR2 YFSETQ. Trimming at V came to 0 bases and at J to 3 bases, leaving 4 bases not matched to a gene. In DNA form, the CDR3 reads TGCGCCAGCAGCTTGGAGCCAGGGGGCGACTATGGCTACACCTTC. Amino acid sequence: CASSLEPGGDYGYTF.

V usage is TRBV14 and J usage is TRBJ1-1; TRBD1 matches 7 bases. The V gene end was trimmed by 3 bases and the J gene end by 8 bases; junction bases not matched to a gene: 3. CDR1 and CDR2 (germline): SGHDN, FVKESK. The CDR3 has 12 residues. The CDR3 nucleotides read TGTGCCAGCAGCCAGGGGGACAGAGAAGCTTTCTTT. It is translated as CASSQGDREAFF.

This rearrangement joins TRBV7-2 to TRBJ2-7; D not resolved. Germline loops: CDR1 SGHTA, CDR2 FQGNSA. The CDR3 has 16 amino acids. Trimming removed 5 bases from V and 3 bases from J, with 20 bases in between. CDR3 coding DNA: TGTGCCAGCAGCCCTCCCTCGACGGGCCTTCACTACGAGCAGTACTTC. Translating it yields CASSPPSTGLHYEQYF.

J is TRBJ2-2 and V is TRBV5-8, with 7 nucleotides matching TRBD2. Germline V lookup: CDR1 SGHTS, CDR2 YDEGEE. The length of the CDR3 is 16 residues. With 3 bases clipped from V and 6 bases from J, the junction kept 11 bases outside the gene matches. CDR3 residues: CASSSIIAGWPGELFF. The CDR3 DNA is TGTGCCAGCAGCTCAATCATAGCGGGTTGGCCCGGGGAGCTGTTTTTT.

For the CDR3, the DNA is TGTGCCTGGAGATATCTAGGGGATTCCTACAATGAGCAGTTCTTC. Its protein product is CAWRYLGDSYNEQFF. This chain uses TRBV30 with TRBJ2-1; D may be TRBD1 (5 bases). This CDR3 region has 15 residues. Germline lookup yields CDR1 GTSNPN and CDR2 SVGIG (reference sequence). Trimming shortened V by 3 bases and J by 1 base, and 13 bases separated the two germline ends.

This clone was seen just once. The rearrangement links TRBV9 to TRBJ1-3; D not certain. The V end was cut by 4 bases, the J end by 0 bases, with 11 bases between. The germline CDR1 and CDR2 sequences are SGDLS and YYNGEE. The CDR3 has 15 residues. CDR3: CASSPLASSGNTIYF. The DNA for the CDR3 is TGTGCCAGCAGCCCCCTTGCCAGCTCTGGAAACACCATATATTTT.

The rearrangement joins TRBV6-4 to TRBJ2-2; 8 positions match TRBD2. The V gene's germline CDR1 is MRHNA and CDR2 SNTAGT. CDR3 length: 15 amino acids. The J segment lost 5 bases and the V segment lost 5 bases, leaving 7 bases of the junction unmatched. Written as DNA, the CDR3 is TGTGCCAGCAGTCCCGGGGGGGCCTCGACCGGGGAGCTGTTTTTT. It yields the protein CASSPGGASTGELFF.

The J gene is TRBJ2-3, the V gene TRBV27; D perhaps matches TRBD2 (7 bases). The CDR3 contains 15 residues. Between the trimmed V and J ends, which lost 2 bases and 0 bases, there was a span of 9 bases. Germline CDR1 reads MNHEY; CDR2 reads SMNVEV (reference sequence). CDR3 residues: CASSLEGGSTDTQYF. The CDR3 DNA reads as TGTGCCAGCAGTTTAGAGGGGGGGAGCACAGATACGCAGTATTTT.

The chain has TRBV13 and TRBJ2-3; TRBD2 aligns across 8 bases. CDR1 and CDR2 from the germline V gene are PRHDT and FYEKMQ (reference sequence). The trim removed 6 bases at V and 2 bases at J, leaving 10 bases unmatched. The CDR3 contains 16 residues. The CDR3 loop is CASSWGAGGHTDTQYF. For the CDR3, the DNA is TGTGCCAGCAGTTGGGGCGCGGGGGGACACACAGATACGCAGTATTTT.

This chain uses TRBV11-2 with TRBJ1-2; D call uncertain. Trimming shortened V by 5 bases and J by 2 bases, and 12 bases separated the two germline ends. Germline V gene sequence: CDR1 SGHAT, CDR2 FQNNGV. CDR3 length: 14 amino acids. In nucleotides, the CDR3 is TGTGCCAGCAGCGCGGAGTTGGGAAACTATGGCTACACCTTC. The encoded protein is CASSAELGNYGYTF.

The V and J genes are TRBV7-7 and TRBJ2-1; 8 positions agree with TRBD1. The germline V gene encodes CDR1 SSHAT and CDR2 FNYEAQ (reference sequence). This CDR3 spans 13 amino acids. The J segment lost 10 bases and the V segment lost 5 bases, leaving 7 bases of the junction unmatched. CDR3 residues: CASSLKTGVEQFF. Here the CDR3 DNA reads TGTGCCAGCAGCCTAAAGACAGGGGTGGAGCAGTTCTTC.

The chain combines TRBV5-1 with TRBJ2-7; 9 bases fit TRBD1. CDR3 length: 15 amino acids. Per germline, CDR1 SGHRS and CDR2 YFSETQ. V gave up 0 bases and J gave up 7 bases; unmatched junction bases: 8. CDR3: CASSLEGTGMREQYF. CDR3 coding DNA: TGCGCCAGCAGCTTGGAGGGGACAGGGATGAGAGAGCAGTACTTC.